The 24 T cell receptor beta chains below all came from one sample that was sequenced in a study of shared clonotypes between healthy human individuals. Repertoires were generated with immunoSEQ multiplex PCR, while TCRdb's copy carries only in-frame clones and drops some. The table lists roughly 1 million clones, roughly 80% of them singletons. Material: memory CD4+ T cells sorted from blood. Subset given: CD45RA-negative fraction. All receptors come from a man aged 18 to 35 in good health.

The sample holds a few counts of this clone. The CDR3 coding sequence is TGCGCCAGCAGTCCGACGGGCTATGGCTACACCTTC. Amino acids: CASSPTGYGYTF. The gene calls are TRBV4-1 and TRBJ1-2; D call uncertain. The CDR3 has 12 residues. The germline gives CDR1 MGHRA, CDR2 YSYEKL. Trimming shortened V by 6 bases and J by 4 bases, and 9 bases separated the two germline ends.

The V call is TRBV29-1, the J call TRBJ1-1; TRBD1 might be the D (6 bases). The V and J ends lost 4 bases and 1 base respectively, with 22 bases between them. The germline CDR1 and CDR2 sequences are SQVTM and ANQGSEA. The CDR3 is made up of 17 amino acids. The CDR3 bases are TGCAGCGTTGCTTCTAACTGGGGAGGGGGACGGAACACTGAAGCTTTCTTT. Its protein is CSVASNWGGGRNTEAFF.

CDR3 loop: CATSTIGLAGVGKETQYF. CDR3 bases: TGTGCCACCTCTACCATCGGACTAGCGGGGGTTGGGAAAGAGACCCAGTACTTC. The rearrangement links TRBV28 to TRBJ2-5, with TRBD2 identical over 13 bases. The CDR3 spans 18 residues. With 10 bases clipped from V and 3 bases from J, the junction kept 17 bases outside the gene matches. Germline assignment: CDR1 MDHEN and CDR2 SYDVKM. The full variable domain, with the rest looked up from reference TRBV28 and TRBJ2-5, is DVKVTQSSRYLVKRTGEKVFLECVQDMDHENMFWYRQDPGLGLRLIYFSYDVKMKEKGDIPEGYSVSREKKERFSLILESASTNQTSMYLCATSTIGLAGVGKETQYFGPGTRLLVL.

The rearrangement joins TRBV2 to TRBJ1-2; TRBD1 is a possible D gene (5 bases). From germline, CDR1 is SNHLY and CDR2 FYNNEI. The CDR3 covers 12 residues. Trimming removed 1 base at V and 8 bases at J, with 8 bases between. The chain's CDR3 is CASSEGGRGYTF. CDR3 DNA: TGTGCCAGCAGTGAAGGGGGCCGGGGCTACACCTTC.

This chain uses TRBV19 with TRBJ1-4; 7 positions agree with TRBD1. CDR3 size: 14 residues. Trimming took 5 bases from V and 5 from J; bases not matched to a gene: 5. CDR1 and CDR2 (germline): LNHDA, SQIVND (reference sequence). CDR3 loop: CASSGRTGNEKLFF. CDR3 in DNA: TGTGCCAGTAGTGGGCGGACAGGAAATGAAAAACTGTTTTTT. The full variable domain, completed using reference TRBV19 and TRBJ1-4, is DGGITQSPKYLFRKEGQNVTLSCEQNLNHDAMYWYRQDPGQGLRLIYYSQIVNDFQKGDIAEGYSVSREKKESFPLTVTSAQKNPTAFYLCASSGRTGNEKLFFGSGTQLSVL.

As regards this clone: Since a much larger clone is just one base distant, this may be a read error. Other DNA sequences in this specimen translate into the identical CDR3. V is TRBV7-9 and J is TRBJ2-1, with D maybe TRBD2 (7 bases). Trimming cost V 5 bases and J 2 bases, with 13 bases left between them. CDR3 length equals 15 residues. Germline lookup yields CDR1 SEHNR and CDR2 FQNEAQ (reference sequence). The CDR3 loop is CASSLDGGPYNEQFF. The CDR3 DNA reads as TGTGCCAGCAGCCTAGACGGGGGGCCCTACAATGAGCAGTTCTTC.

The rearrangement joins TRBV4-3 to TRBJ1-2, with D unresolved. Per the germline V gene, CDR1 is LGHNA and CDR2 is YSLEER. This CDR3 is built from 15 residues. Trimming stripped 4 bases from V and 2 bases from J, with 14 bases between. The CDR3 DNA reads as TGCGCCAGCAGCCCCCTAGTGGCGGGAAACTATGGCTACACCTTC. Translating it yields CASSPLVAGNYGYTF.

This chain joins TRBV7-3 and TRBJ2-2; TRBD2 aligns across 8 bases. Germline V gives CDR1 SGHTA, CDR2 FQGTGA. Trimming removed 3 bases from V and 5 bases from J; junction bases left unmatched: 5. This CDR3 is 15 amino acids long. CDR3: CASSLGIAGTGELFF. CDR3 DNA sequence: TGTGCCAGCAGCTTGGGAATAGCGGGGACCGGGGAGCTGTTTTTT. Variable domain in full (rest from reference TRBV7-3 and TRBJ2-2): GAGVSQTPSNKVTEKGKYVELRCDPISGHTALYWYRQSLGQGPEFLIYFQGTGAADDSGLPNDRFFAVRPEGSVSTLKIQRTERGDSAVYLCASSLGIAGTGELFFGEGSRLTVL.

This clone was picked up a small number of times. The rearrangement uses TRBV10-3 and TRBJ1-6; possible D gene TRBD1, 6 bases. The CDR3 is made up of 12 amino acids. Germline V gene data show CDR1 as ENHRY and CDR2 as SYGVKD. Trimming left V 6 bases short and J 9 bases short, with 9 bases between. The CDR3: CAIRTGSSPLHF. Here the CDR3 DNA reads TGTGCCATCAGGACAGGTAGTTCACCCCTCCACTTT.

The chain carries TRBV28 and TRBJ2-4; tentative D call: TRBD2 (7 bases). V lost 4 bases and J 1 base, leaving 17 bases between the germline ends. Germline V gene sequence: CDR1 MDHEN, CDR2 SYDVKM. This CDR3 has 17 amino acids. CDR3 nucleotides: TGTGCCAGCAGTTCCCTAGAGGGGAGGGGGGCCAAAAACATTCAGTACTTC. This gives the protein CASSSLEGRGAKNIQYF.

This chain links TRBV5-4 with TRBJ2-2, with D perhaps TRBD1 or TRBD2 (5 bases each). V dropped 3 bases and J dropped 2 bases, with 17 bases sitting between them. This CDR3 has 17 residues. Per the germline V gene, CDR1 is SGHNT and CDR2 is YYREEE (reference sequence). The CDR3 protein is CASSYMAAGSNTGELFF. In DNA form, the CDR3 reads TGTGCCAGCAGCTATATGGCGGCAGGGAGTAACACCGGGGAGCTGTTTTTT.

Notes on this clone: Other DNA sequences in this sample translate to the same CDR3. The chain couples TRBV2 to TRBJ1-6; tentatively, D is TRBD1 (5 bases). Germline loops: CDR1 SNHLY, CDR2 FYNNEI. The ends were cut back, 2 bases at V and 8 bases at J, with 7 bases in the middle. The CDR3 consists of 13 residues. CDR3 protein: CASSELGDSPLHF. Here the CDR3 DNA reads TGTGCCAGCAGTGAACTAGGGGATTCACCCCTCCACTTT.

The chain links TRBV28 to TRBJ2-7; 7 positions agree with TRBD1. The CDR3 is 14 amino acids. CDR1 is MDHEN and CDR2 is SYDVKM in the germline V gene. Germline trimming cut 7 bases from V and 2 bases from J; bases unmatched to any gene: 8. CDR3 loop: CASTLGQVTYEQYF. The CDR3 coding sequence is TGTGCCAGCACCCTCGGACAGGTTACCTACGAGCAGTACTTC.

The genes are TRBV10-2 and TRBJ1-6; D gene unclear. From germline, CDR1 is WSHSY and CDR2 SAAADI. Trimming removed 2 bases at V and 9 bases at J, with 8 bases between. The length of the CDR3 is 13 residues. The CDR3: CASSEASASPLHF. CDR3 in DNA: TGCGCCAGCAGTGAGGCCAGCGCTTCACCCCTCCACTTT.

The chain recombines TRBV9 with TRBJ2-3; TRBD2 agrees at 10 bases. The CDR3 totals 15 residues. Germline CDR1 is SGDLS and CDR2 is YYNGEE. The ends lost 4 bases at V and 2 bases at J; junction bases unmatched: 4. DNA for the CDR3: TGTGCCAGCAGCAGACTAGCGGGCCCCACAGATACGCAGTATTTT. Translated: CASSRLAGPTDTQYF.

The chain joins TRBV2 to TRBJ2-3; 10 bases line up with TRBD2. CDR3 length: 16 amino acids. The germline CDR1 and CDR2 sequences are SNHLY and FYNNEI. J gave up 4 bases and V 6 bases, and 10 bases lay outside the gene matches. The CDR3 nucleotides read TGTGCCAGCAGCGGACAGCTAGCGGGAGCCCCAGATACGCAGTATTTT. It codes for CASSGQLAGAPDTQYF.

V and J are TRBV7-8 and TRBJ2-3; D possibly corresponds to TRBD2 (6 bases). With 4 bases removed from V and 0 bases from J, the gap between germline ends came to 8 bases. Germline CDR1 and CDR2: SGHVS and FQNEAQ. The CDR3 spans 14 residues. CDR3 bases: TGTGCCAGCAGCTACGGGGGAAGCACAGATACGCAGTATTTT. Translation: CASSYGGSTDTQYF.

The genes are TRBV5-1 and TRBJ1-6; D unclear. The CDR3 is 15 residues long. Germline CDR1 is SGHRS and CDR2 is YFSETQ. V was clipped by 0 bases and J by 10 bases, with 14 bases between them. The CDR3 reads CASSLGQALGSPLHF. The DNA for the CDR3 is TGCGCCAGCAGCTTGGGTCAGGCCTTGGGGTCACCCCTCCACTTT.

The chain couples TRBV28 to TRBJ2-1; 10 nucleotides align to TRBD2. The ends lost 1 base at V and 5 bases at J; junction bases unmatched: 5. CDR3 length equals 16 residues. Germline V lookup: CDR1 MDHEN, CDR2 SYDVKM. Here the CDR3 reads CASSLSRTSGNNEQFF. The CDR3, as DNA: TGTGCCAGCAGTTTATCTCGGACTAGCGGTAACAATGAGCAGTTCTTC.

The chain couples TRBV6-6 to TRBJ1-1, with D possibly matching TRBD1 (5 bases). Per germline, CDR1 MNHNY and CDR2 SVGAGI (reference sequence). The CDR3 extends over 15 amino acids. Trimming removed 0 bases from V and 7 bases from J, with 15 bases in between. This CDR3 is CASSYSREGTREAFF. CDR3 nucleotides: TGTGCCAGCAGTTACTCTAGGGAGGGGACCCGTGAAGCTTTCTTT.

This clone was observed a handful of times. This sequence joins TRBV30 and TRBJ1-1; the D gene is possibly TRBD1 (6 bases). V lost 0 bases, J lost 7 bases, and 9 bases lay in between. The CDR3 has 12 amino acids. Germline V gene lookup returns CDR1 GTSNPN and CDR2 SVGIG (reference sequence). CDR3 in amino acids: CAWSVWGREAFF. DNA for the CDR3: TGTGCCTGGAGTGTATGGGGGCGTGAAGCTTTCTTT. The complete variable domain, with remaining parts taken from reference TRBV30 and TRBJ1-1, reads SQTIHQWPATLVQPVGSPLSLECTVEGTSNPNLYWYRQAAGRGLQLLFYSVGIGQISSEVPQNLSASRPQDRQFILSSKKLLLSDSGFYLCAWSVWGREAFFGQGTRLTVV.

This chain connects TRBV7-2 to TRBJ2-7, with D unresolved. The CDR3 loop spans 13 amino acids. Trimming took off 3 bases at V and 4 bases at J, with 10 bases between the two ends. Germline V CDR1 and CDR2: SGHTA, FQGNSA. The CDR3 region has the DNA TGTGCCAGCAGCTTCGCAGCGCCTTACGAGCAGTACTTC. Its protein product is CASSFAAPYEQYF.

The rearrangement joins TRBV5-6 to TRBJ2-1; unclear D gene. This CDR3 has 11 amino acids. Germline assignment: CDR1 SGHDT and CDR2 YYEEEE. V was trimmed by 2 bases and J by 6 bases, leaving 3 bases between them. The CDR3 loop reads CASSLGNEQFF. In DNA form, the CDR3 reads TGTGCCAGCAGCTTAGGCAATGAGCAGTTCTTC.

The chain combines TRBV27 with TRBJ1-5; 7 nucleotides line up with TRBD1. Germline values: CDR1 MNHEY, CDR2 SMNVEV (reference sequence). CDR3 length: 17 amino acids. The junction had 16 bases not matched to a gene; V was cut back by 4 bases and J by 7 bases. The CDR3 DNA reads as TGTGCCAGCAGTTCGGACAGGTTTGACCCAATCAAGCAGCCCCAGCATTTT. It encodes CASSSDRFDPIKQPQHF.